The following is a TCR beta chain sequence with its context. Germline V gene data show CDR1 as MDHEN and CDR2 as SYDVKM. There are 16 residues in the CDR3. V was pared by 5 bases and J by 8 bases, with 8 bases of the junction left unmatched. The sample is drawn from a study of blood T cell repertoires in COVID-19. Study as a whole: Acute and convalescent COVID-19 samples came from the United States, Italy and Spain. The analysed material was cDNA or gDNA that came from T cells, B-cell-depleted T cells, or PBMCs.

The assay was immunoSEQ multiplex PCR, and TCRdb's table has in-frame clones only and misses some. The table has around 100,000 clones, around 85% seen once. J is TRBJ2-1 and V is TRBV28, with TRBD2 matching over 14 bases. The sequence came from a man aged 45 to 65 with active or convalescent COVID-19. Sequenced: peripheral blood. Here the CDR3 DNA reads TGTGCCAGCAGTCTGGGACTAGCGGGAGCGGGGGATGAGCAGTTCTTC. As protein: CASSLGLAGAGDEQFF.